This T cell receptor beta chain was obtained from a study of blood T cell repertoires in COVID-19. At the level of the study: Spain, Italy and the United States supplied samples that represented acute and convalescent COVID-19. PBMCs, B-cell-depleted T cells, or T cells provided the cDNA or gDNA that made up the material.

Germline V gene data show CDR1 as SNHLY and CDR2 as FYNNEI. Between the trimmed V and J ends, which lost 8 bases and 2 bases, there was a span of 13 bases. This CDR3 is 13 amino acids long. How the authors handled the data: Amplification with reference gene primers provided the estimates of nucleated cell counts. Generated by immunoSEQ multiplex PCR, the TCRdb table keeps only in-frame clones and is missing some. Clonal size and the V and J genes are those of that table, whereas D and trimming came from the DNA. The sample contains about 110,000 clones, approximately 90% of which appear only once. The TCR originated in an elderly woman with acute or convalescent COVID-19. This chain uses TRBV2 with TRBJ2-7; a possible D gene is TRBD1 (6 bases). Input material: peripheral blood. CDR3 nucleotides: TGTGCCAGCTCGCCCAGGGGAACCTACGAGCAGTACTTC. Protein: CASSPRGTYEQYF. Filled out from reference TRBV2 and TRBJ2-7, the complete variable domain reads EPEVTQTPSHQVTQMGQEVILRCVPISNHLYFYWYRQILGQKVEFLVSFYNNEISEKSEIFDDQFSVERPDGSNFTLKIRSTKLEDSAMYFCASSPRGTYEQYFGPGTRLTVT.